Each of the 20 T cell receptor beta chains below was sequenced from the same sample in a study of T cell repertoires in cytomegalovirus infection. TCRdb used MiXCR to reprocess the reads, holding one entry per CDR3 protein. The profile shows about 57,000 distinct CDR3 sequences, just over 20% of them singletons. What these receptors recognize is not known. The specimen was CD8+ T cells from cultured PBMCs, collected from culture after CMV antigen stimulation. The receptors shown here come from a human donor in good health (CMV status not recorded). Some clones in this sample may be carry-over from other donors' samples.

This clonotype was counted only a few times. The junction shows a germline mismatch at one end, possibly a read error. The V call is TRBV7-2, the J call TRBJ1-1; the D is unclear. Germline V lookup: CDR1 SGHTA, CDR2 FQGNSA. The CDR3 covers 12 residues. The CDR3: CASSLWNAEAFF. The DNA of the CDR3 is TGTGCCAGCAGCTTATGGAACGCTGAAGCTTTCTTT.

The CDR3 nucleotides read TGTGCCAGCAGCCACGGCTCTGCTAATGGCTACACCTTC. Its protein product is CASSHGSANGYTF. The chain combines TRBV6-5 with TRBJ1-2; D gene uncertain. Germline V gene data show CDR1 as MNHEY and CDR2 as SVGAGI. Between the trimmed V and J ends, which lost 6 bases and 6 bases, there was a span of 14 bases. This CDR3 has 13 amino acids.

In DNA form, the CDR3 reads TGCAGCGTTGAACTCAGGGGAAGCTCCTACGAGCAGTACTTC. Translation: CSVELRGSSYEQYF. The chain has TRBV29-1 and TRBJ2-7; tentative D call: TRBD1 (6 bases). The CDR3 totals 14 residues. Germline CDR1 SQVTM, CDR2 ANQGSEA. V lost 2 bases, J lost 0 bases, and 11 bases lay in between.

A single count supports this clonotype. The CDR3 region is CASKSSAGAPSSYNEQFF. The CDR3 DNA is TGTGCCAGCAAATCCTCGGCGGGGGCTCCGAGCTCCTACAATGAGCAGTTCTTC. The rearrangement joins TRBV7-2 to TRBJ2-1; a weak D match, TRBD2 (7 bases). This CDR3 contains 18 residues. The germline CDR1 and CDR2 sequences are SGHTA and FQGNSA. V was pared by 7 bases and J by 0 bases, with 22 bases between.

This clonotype showed up just once. The chain uses TRBV7-6 and TRBJ2-5; 10 positions match TRBD2. The CDR3 sequence is 15 residues long. J gave up 2 bases and V 8 bases, and 8 bases lay outside the gene matches. Per germline, CDR1 SGHVS and CDR2 FNYEAQ. The CDR3 bases are TGTGCCAGCTCGGGTAGCGGGGGGCAACAAGAGACCCAGTACTTC. Amino acid sequence: CASSGSGGQQETQYF.

J is TRBJ2-7 and V is TRBV7-2, with 7 positions matching TRBD2. The germline gives CDR1 SGHTA, CDR2 FQGNSA. Unmatched junction bases numbered 11, after V lost 3 bases and J lost 6 bases. The CDR3 sequence is 15 residues long. Here the CDR3 DNA reads TGTGCCAGCAGCTTGAACGTACTAGCGAACCGCGAGCAGTACTTC. This encodes CASSLNVLANREQYF.

This chain connects TRBV28 to TRBJ1-6; no clear D gene. The germline V gene has CDR1 MDHEN and CDR2 SYDVKM. Trimming removed 4 bases at V and 6 bases at J, with 16 bases between. The CDR3 has 16 amino acids. The DNA for the CDR3 is TGTGCCAGCAGTTCTAGGGAAGATTCGACTAATTCACCCCTCCACTTT. Its translation is CASSSREDSTNSPLHF.

The V gene is TRBV7-2, the J gene TRBJ2-7; D is unresolved. The CDR3 is 14 residues long. V dropped 1 base and J dropped 2 bases, with 9 bases sitting between them. The germline CDR1 and CDR2 sequences are SGHTA and FQGNSA. CDR3 loop: CASSLDGFPYEQYF. CDR3 in DNA: TGTGCCAGCAGCTTAGATGGGTTCCCCTACGAGCAGTACTTC.

This clonotype was detected only a few times. The chain is built from TRBV4-1 and TRBJ2-1; the D is unclear. This CDR3 has 15 amino acids. Trimming removed 7 bases from V and 0 bases from J, with 13 bases in between. Germline lookup yields CDR1 MGHRA and CDR2 YSYEKL. The CDR3 is CASTLGEYSYNEQFF. As DNA, the CDR3 is TGCGCCAGCACCCTCGGAGAGTACTCCTACAATGAGCAGTTCTTC.

This sequence joins TRBV11-2 and TRBJ2-1; TRBD1 might be the D (6 bases). Per germline, CDR1 SGHAT and CDR2 FQNNGV. The CDR3 sequence is 15 residues long. Trimming left V 2 bases short and J 5 bases short, with 13 bases between. The CDR3 region is CASSLFGTGNNEQFF. CDR3 coding DNA: TGTGCCAGCAGCTTATTTGGTACAGGGAACAATGAGCAGTTCTTC.

The chain combines TRBV4-1 with TRBJ1-3, with 10 bases lining up with TRBD1. This CDR3 comprises 13 residues. CDR1 is MGHRA and CDR2 is YSYEKL in the germline V gene. V was pared by 5 bases and J by 8 bases, with 3 bases of the junction left unmatched. For the CDR3, the DNA is TGCGCCAGCAGCTCGGGACAGGGGCACACCATATATTTT. It specifies CASSSGQGHTIYF.

The CDR3 spells CASRYTGFTDTQYF. The DNA for the CDR3 is TGTGCCAGCAGGTACACAGGATTCACAGATACGCAGTATTTT. V usage is TRBV7-9 and J usage is TRBJ2-3; D may be TRBD1 (5 bases). V lost 6 bases to trimming and J lost 2 bases, with 12 bases between them. CDR1 is SEHNR and CDR2 is FQNEAQ in the germline V gene (reference sequence). There are 14 residues in the CDR3.

The V and J genes are TRBV9 and TRBJ2-7, with TRBD1 matching over 7 bases. The CDR3 runs 15 residues. Germline CDR1 reads SGDLS; CDR2 reads YYNGEE. After removal of 3 bases from V and 0 bases from J, the junction contained 6 bases not matched to a gene. The DNA for the CDR3 is TGTGCCAGCAGCGATCACACAGGGGACTCCTACGAGCAGTACTTC. It translates to CASSDHTGDSYEQYF.

This clonotype was counted a few times. The chain links TRBV20-1 to TRBJ2-5, with 11 bases fitting TRBD1. Germline trimming cut 3 bases from V and 4 bases from J; bases unmatched to any gene: 7. Germline CDR1 is DFQATT and CDR2 is SNEGSKA (reference sequence). The CDR3 totals 15 residues. CDR3 in DNA: TGCAGTGCTAGTACGGACAGGGGGCGAAGAGAGACCCAGTACTTC. Its translation is CSASTDRGRRETQYF.

This clonotype has just a few counts. V usage is TRBV6-2 or TRBV6-3 and J usage is TRBJ2-2; 9 bases map to TRBD1. Trimming cost V 4 bases and J 7 bases; bases outside gene matches: 7. The germline V gene has CDR1 MNHEY and CDR2 SVGEGT. The CDR3 is 15 residues long. The CDR3 DNA reads TGTGCCAGCAGTTTCACGGGACAGGGTGTCGGGGAGCTGTTTTTT. It is translated as CASSFTGQGVGELFF.

V and J are TRBV11-2 and TRBJ2-2; 9 bases match TRBD1. Germline CDR1 and CDR2: SGHAT and FQNNGV. The V gene end was trimmed by 3 bases and the J gene end by 5 bases; junction bases not matched to a gene: 7. The CDR3 extends over 16 amino acids. This CDR3 reads CASSFRDRATTGELFF. The CDR3, as DNA: TGTGCCAGCAGCTTCCGGGACAGGGCGACGACCGGGGAGCTGTTTTTT.

This sequence joins TRBV7-2 and TRBJ2-5; 8 nucleotides align to TRBD1. Trimming at V came to 1 base and at J to 5 bases, leaving 9 bases not matched to a gene. The germline V gene encodes CDR1 SGHTA and CDR2 FQGNSA. The CDR3 spans 16 residues. In DNA, the CDR3 is TGTGCCAGCAGCTTAGACGCCCGGGACAGGAATGAGACCCAGTACTTC. Translated, it gives CASSLDARDRNETQYF. Filled out from reference TRBV7-2 and TRBJ2-5, the complete variable domain reads GAGVSQSPSNKVTEKGKDVELRCDPISGHTALYWYRQSLGQGLEFLIYFQGNSAPDKSGLPSDRFSAERTGGSVSTLTIQRTQQEDSAVYLCASSLDARDRNETQYFGPGTRLLVL.

Concerning this clonotype itself: Relative to the germline gene, one junction end is altered; a read error may explain this. The chain uses TRBV4-1 and TRBJ1-1; TRBD1 aligns across 7 bases. This CDR3 contains 15 residues. CDR1 MGHRA and CDR2 YSYEKL come from the germline V gene. The CDR3 DNA reads as TGCGCCAGCAGCCAAGCGGCCAGGGGGAACGCTGAAGCTTTCTTT. This sequence encodes CASSQAARGNAEAFF.

J is TRBJ2-2 and V is TRBV20-1; perhaps TRBD1 as D (5 bases). The length of the CDR3 is 15 residues. V lost 0 bases and J lost 0, with 8 bases in between. The germline CDR1 and CDR2 sequences are DFQATT and SNEGSKA (reference sequence). Here the CDR3 reads CSARDSGPNTGELFF. Written as DNA, the CDR3 is TGCAGTGCTAGAGATTCAGGGCCGAACACCGGGGAGCTGTTTTTT.

This chain uses TRBV7-9 with TRBJ1-4; 7 bases align to TRBD1. Germline lookup yields CDR1 SEHNR and CDR2 FQNEAQ (reference sequence). Trimming cost V 7 bases and J 8 bases; bases outside gene matches: 13. The CDR3 totals 15 residues. CDR3 region: CASTMRGLQGEKLFF. DNA for the CDR3: TGTGCCAGCACCATGCGCGGCCTACAGGGGGAAAAACTGTTTTTT.